This is a list of T cell receptor beta chains from one sample in a study of cytomegalovirus exposure and HLA in healthy donors. The assay was immunoSEQ multiplex PCR, and TCRdb's table has in-frame clones only and misses some. Among a few hundred thousand clones listed, over 80% were seen once. Sample: PBMCs. These receptor sequences come from a woman aged 25 to 39 in good health and CMV-seropositive. The CDR3 runs from the conserved cysteine through the conserved F or W. A D gene is named only where the DNA matches it firmly. Expanded clones get a size class; other rows say once, few or many, or leave the size out.

d_call	clone_size	j_call	v_call	cdr3_nt	cdr3_aa
-	-	TRBJ2-1	TRBV19	TGTGCCAGTAGTAGTGGGCTAGCGAACTACAATGAGCAGTTCTTC	CASSSGLANYNEQFF
TRBD1	-	TRBJ2-5	TRBV6-5	TGTGCCAGCAGTTACCTCGGGACAGGGGGTGGAGAGACCCAGTACTTC	CASSYLGTGGGETQYF
-	-	TRBJ1-2	TRBV9	TGTGCCAGCAGCGTAGCTAGGGGCTATGGCTACACCTTC	CASSVARGYGYTF
-	-	TRBJ2-7	TRBV5-1	TGCGCCAGCAGCACGACAGACCACGAGCAGTACTTC	CASSTTDHEQYF
-	-	TRBJ1-2	TRBV6-5	TGTGCCAGCAAACGGACAGCTAACTATGGCTACACCTTC	CASKRTANYGYTF
-	-	TRBJ1-2	TRBV29-1	TGCAGCGTTGTAGGTCAGAACTATGGCTACACCTTC	CSVVGQNYGYTF
TRBD2	-	TRBJ2-7	TRBV5-4	TGTGCCAGCAGCCCGGGACTAGCGGACTACGAGCAGTACTTC	CASSPGLADYEQYF
-	-	TRBJ2-1	TRBV29-1	TGCAGCGTTGTTGTGGCGGTCAATGAGCAGTTCTTC	CSVVVAVNEQFF
-	-	TRBJ2-7	TRBV27	TGTGCCAGCAGTTTATCAGGGGTCGAGCAGTACTTC	CASSLSGVEQYF
-	-	TRBJ2-1	TRBV25-1	TGTGCCAGCAGTGAATCGTTGGATCGCTCCTACAATGAGCAGTTCTTC	CASSESLDRSYNEQFF
TRBD2	many	TRBJ2-1	TRBV7-9	TGTGCCAGCAGCTCAGGGGAAAACCTAGCGGGGACGGACAATGAGCAGTTCTTC	CASSSGENLAGTDNEQFF
TRBD2	once	TRBJ2-1	TRBV6-4	TGTGCCAGCAGTGACCGATGCGGGAGGGCGATAGGGTACAATGAGCAGTTCTTC	CASSDRCGRAIGYNEQFF
-	-	TRBJ2-3	TRBV7-9	TGTGCCAGCAGCCCCCCCGGAGGCGGTTACACAGATACGCAGTATTTT	CASSPPGGGYTDTQYF
-	-	TRBJ1-1	TRBV2	TGTGCCAGCAGTGACCGACCTAACACTGAAGCTTTCTTT	CASSDRPNTEAFF
TRBD2	-	TRBJ2-1	TRBV27	TGTGCCAGCAAAACTAGCGGGAGGTTCAATGAGCAGTTCTTC	CASKTSGRFNEQFF
TRBD1	-	TRBJ2-1	TRBV7-9	TGTGCCAGCAGCTTAGACAGGGGGCGTTGGTATGAGCAGTTCTTC	CASSLDRGRWYEQFF
TRBD1	few	TRBJ2-7	TRBV5-1	TGCGCCAGCAGCTTATTGGGACAGGGGGCCTACGAGCAGTACTTC	CASSLLGQGAYEQYF
TRBD2	-	TRBJ2-1	TRBV6-5	TGTGCCAGCAGTTACCAGCTAGCGGCGTTTATCAGTGAGCAGTTCTTC	CASSYQLAAFISEQFF
-	-	TRBJ1-2	TRBV25-1	TGTGCCAGCAGTGATTACCGGACGGTGGAGGTTGGCTACACCTTC	CASSDYRTVEVGYTF
-	-	TRBJ1-4	TRBV2	TGTGCCACCCAAGGGAGTACAGGGAATGAAAAACTGTTTTTT	CATQGSTGNEKLFF
-	-	TRBJ1-3	TRBV27	TGTGCCAGCAGTTTATCAGGGGGTGGTGGAAACACCATATATTTT	CASSLSGGGGNTIYF
TRBD2	-	TRBJ2-1	TRBV11-1	TGTGCCAGCAGCTTACTCGGTAGCGGGAGTTACAATGAGCAGTTCTTC	CASSLLGSGSYNEQFF
-	-	TRBJ2-7	TRBV27	TGTGCCAGCAGTAAGGAGGGTCCTCCTCTCCAGCAGTACTTC	CASSKEGPPLQQYF
TRBD1	-	TRBJ2-7	TRBV7-9	TGTGCCAGCAGCTTAGTTTCGGACAGGGGCTACGAGCAGTACTTC	CASSLVSDRGYEQYF
-	-	TRBJ1-2	TRBV5-6	TGTGCCAGCAGCCCGGCTCCCGGGAATCTCTATGGCTACACCTTC	CASSPAPGNLYGYTF
TRBD2	-	TRBJ2-7	TRBV4-1	TGCGCCAGCAGCCAAGGGACTAGCGGGAGATACGAGCAGTACTTC	CASSQGTSGRYEQYF
TRBD2	-	TRBJ2-5	TRBV4-3	TGCGCCAGCAGCCAAGGGACTAGCGGGGACGTGGGACAGACCCAGTACTTC	CASSQGTSGDVGQTQYF
-	-	TRBJ2-7	TRBV7-9	TGTGCCAGCAGCCAGGGATCCTACGAGCAGTACTTC	CASSQGSYEQYF
-	-	TRBJ1-2	TRBV19	TGTGCCAGTAGTATTCCCCGCGGACCATGGGAACTCTATGGCTACACCTTC	CASSIPRGPWELYGYTF
TRBD1	-	TRBJ2-4	TRBV30	TGTGCCTGGAATACAGGGGTAGCCAAAAACATTCAGTACTTC	CAWNTGVAKNIQYF
TRBD2	-	TRBJ2-7	TRBV27	TGTGCCAGCAGTTTCTGGGGTGGGACTAGCAGAATCTACGAGCAGTACTTC	CASSFWGGTSRIYEQYF
-	-	TRBJ2-3	TRBV7-6	TGTGCCAGCAGTCTGGGCGGGTTTTTTGCAGATACGCAGTATTTT	CASSLGGFFADTQYF
-	-	TRBJ2-2	TRBV5-1	TGCGCCAGCAGCTTGCCCCTCGCGGACGGGGAGCTGTTTTTT	CASSLPLADGELFF
-	-	TRBJ1-1	TRBV2	TGTGCCAGCACCCTCATTGACACTGAAGCTTTCTTT	CASTLIDTEAFF
-	-	TRBJ1-1	TRBV27	TGTGCCAGCAGTCAATTGACAACCCGAGAGCCTGAAGCTTTCTTT	CASSQLTTREPEAFF
-	few	TRBJ1-5	TRBV16	TGTGCCAGCAGCTACCTAACCCGGCGGGCTATCAATCAGCCCCAGCATTTT	CASSYLTRRAINQPQHF
-	-	TRBJ1-2	TRBV18	TGTGCCAGCTCACCAAATAGTTTTGGCTACACCTTC	CASSPNSFGYTF